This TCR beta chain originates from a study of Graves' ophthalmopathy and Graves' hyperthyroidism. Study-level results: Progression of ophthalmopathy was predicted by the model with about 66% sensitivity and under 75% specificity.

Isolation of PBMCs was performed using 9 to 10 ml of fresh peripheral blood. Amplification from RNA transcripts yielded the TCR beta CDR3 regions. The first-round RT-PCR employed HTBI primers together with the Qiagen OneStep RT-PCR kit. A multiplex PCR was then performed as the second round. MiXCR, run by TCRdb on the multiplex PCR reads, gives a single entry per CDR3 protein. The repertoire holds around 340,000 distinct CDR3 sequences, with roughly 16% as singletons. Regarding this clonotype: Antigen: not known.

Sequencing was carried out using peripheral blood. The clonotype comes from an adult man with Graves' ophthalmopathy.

In DNA form, the CDR3 reads TGTGCCAGCAGATTATTCAGGGACACTGAAGCTTTCTTT. Amino acid sequence: CASRLFRDTEAFF. The chain joins TRBV6-5 to TRBJ1-1, with a weak D call TRBD1 (5 bases). The CDR3 extends over 13 amino acids. Trimming removed 6 bases at V and 3 bases at J, with 11 bases between. Germline V gene data show CDR1 as MNHEY and CDR2 as SVGAGI.